These 13 T cell receptor beta chains were all obtained from the same sample, sequenced in a study of blood T cell repertoires in COVID-19. TCRdb keeps only in-frame clones here, not all; method: immunoSEQ multiplex PCR. The repertoire holds around 700,000 clones, with 75% to 90% as singletons. Specimen: peripheral blood. The source of these receptors is a woman aged 18-29 years with acute or convalescent COVID-19.

The chain couples TRBV5-5 to TRBJ1-1, with a possible D match to TRBD1 (6 bases). CDR3 size: 14 residues. In germline, CDR1 is SGHKS, CDR2 YYEKEE (reference sequence). The V end lost 1 base, the J end lost 1 base, and 8 bases lay between the germline ends. This chain's CDR3 is CASSLPGANTEAFF. CDR3 sequence (DNA): TGTGCCAGCAGCTTGCCAGGGGCGAACACTGAAGCTTTCTTT.

This chain uses TRBV5-4 with TRBJ2-3; 10 bases align to TRBD2. Trimming cost V 6 bases and J 3 bases; bases outside gene matches: 1. The CDR3 totals 13 residues. Germline V lookup: CDR1 SGHNT, CDR2 YYREEE (reference sequence). The CDR3 nucleotides are TGTGCCAGCAAACTAGCGGGGACAGATACGCAGTATTTT. It codes for CASKLAGTDTQYF.

The V gene is TRBV30, the J gene TRBJ1-1; 7 positions agree with TRBD1. Germline CDR1 and CDR2: GTSNPN and SVGIG (reference sequence). The CDR3 has 14 amino acids. V gave up 1 base and J gave up 4 bases; unmatched junction bases: 6. Here the CDR3 reads CAWSDRGWATEAFF. CDR3 nucleotides: TGTGCCTGGAGTGACAGGGGATGGGCCACTGAAGCTTTCTTT.

The chain joins TRBV7-6 to TRBJ1-1, with D perhaps TRBD1 (5 bases). Trimming shortened V by 5 bases and J by 8 bases, and 12 bases separated the two germline ends. CDR1 is SGHVS and CDR2 is FNYEAQ in the germline V gene. The CDR3 is 12 amino acids. CDR3 nucleotide sequence: TGTGCCAGCAGCAGTCGGGGGATGGAAGCTTTCTTT. Translating it yields CASSSRGMEAFF.

The chain has TRBV20-1 and TRBJ1-2; 8 positions agree with TRBD1. The CDR3 sequence is 11 residues long. Germline loops: CDR1 DFQATT, CDR2 SNEGSKA (reference sequence). This chain's CDR3 is CSVRTGNGYTF. Here the CDR3 DNA reads TGCAGCGTAAGGACAGGGAACGGCTACACCTTC.

This chain connects TRBV29-1 to TRBJ1-1; D possibly corresponds to TRBD1 (5 bases). The CDR3 length is 13 residues. Germline V CDR1 and CDR2: SQVTM, ANQGSEA. Trimming removed 5 bases at V and 1 base at J, with 11 bases between. The CDR3 coding sequence is TGCAGCGTTCCCGGCGGACAGAACACTGAAGCTTTCTTT. Residues: CSVPGGQNTEAFF.

V and J are TRBV9 and TRBJ2-6; D remains ambiguous. Trimming shortened V by 0 bases and J by 2 bases, and 3 bases separated the two germline ends. CDR1 SGDLS and CDR2 YYNGEE come from the germline V gene. CDR3 length: 14 residues. CDR3 in amino acids: CASSVAAGANVLTF. The CDR3 DNA sequence: TGTGCCAGCAGCGTAGCAGCTGGGGCCAACGTCCTGACTTTC.

This clone was detected once. The genes are TRBV30 and TRBJ1-2; no reliable D call. CDR3 size: 16 residues. Trimming left V 2 bases short and J 1 base short, with 17 bases between. Looked up from germline, CDR1 is GTSNPN and CDR2 is SVGIG (reference sequence). CDR3 in DNA: TGTGCCTGGAGTCATTGGGTTCTCCGGGGTAACTATGGCTACACCTTC. As protein: CAWSHWVLRGNYGYTF. Full variable domain (outside the CDR3, taken from reference TRBV30 and TRBJ1-2): SQTIHQWPATLVQPVGSPLSLECTVEGTSNPNLYWYRQAAGRGLQLLFYSVGIGQISSEVPQNLSASRPQDRQFILSSKKLLLSDSGFYLCAWSHWVLRGNYGYTFGSGTRLTVV.

This clone showed up just once. The chain combines TRBV6-5 with TRBJ1-6; D is possibly TRBD1 (6 bases). Germline V lookup: CDR1 MNHEY, CDR2 SVGAGI. This CDR3 is built from 14 residues. V gave up 6 bases and J gave up 7 bases, with 13 bases separating them. This CDR3 reads CASREPGGNSPLHF. The CDR3, as DNA: TGTGCCAGCAGGGAGCCGGGGGGCAATTCACCCCTCCACTTT.

The chain carries TRBV28 and TRBJ2-7, with TRBD1 identical over 7 bases. The germline V gene encodes CDR1 MDHEN and CDR2 SYDVKM. This CDR3 spans 14 amino acids. Unmatched junction bases numbered 8, after V lost 6 bases and J lost 3 bases. For the CDR3, the DNA is TGTGCCAGCAGCCCAGGGGGTGTCCACTACGAGCAGTACTTC. Translating gives CASSPGGVHYEQYF.

The chain employs TRBV19 and TRBJ1-6, with 9 bases fitting TRBD1. The CDR3 runs to 14 residues. The V gene end was trimmed by 6 bases and the J gene end by 10 bases; junction bases not matched to a gene: 7. The germline gives CDR1 LNHDA, CDR2 SQIVND (reference sequence). Written as DNA, the CDR3 is TGTGCCAGTAGACCGGGACAGGGAAGCTCACCCCTCCACTTT. Residues: CASRPGQGSSPLHF.

The chain employs TRBV9 and TRBJ1-1; 7 bases map to TRBD1. Looked up from germline, CDR1 is SGDLS and CDR2 is YYNGEE. J lost 4 bases, V lost 4 bases, and 7 bases had no gene match. CDR3 length: 14 residues. The CDR3 DNA is TGTGCCAGCAGCCCTACCAGACAGGGCACTGAAGCTTTCTTT. Protein sequence: CASSPTRQGTEAFF.

This clone occurred once. The V call is TRBV7-9, the J call TRBJ1-2, with 9 bases matching TRBD1. The CDR3 extends over 16 amino acids. From germline, CDR1 is SEHNR and CDR2 FQNEAQ (reference sequence). The J segment lost 0 bases and the V segment lost 5 bases, leaving 7 bases of the junction unmatched. CDR3 in DNA: TGTGCCAGCAGCCTCGGGACAGGGACAACTAACTATGGCTACACCTTC. Its translation: CASSLGTGTTNYGYTF.